What follows are 7 T cell receptor beta chains derived from one specimen sequenced in a study of control samples from healthy donors and cancer patients. Profiling relied on immunoSEQ multiplex PCR, and the TCRdb table lists in-frame clones only, not all of them. Counted here are some 150,000 clones, roughly 94% occurring once; the ten biggest clones make up about 14%. Sequenced: PBMCs. These receptors originate from a man between 60 and 75 years old with colorectal cancer.

The chain has TRBV4-1 and TRBJ1-5; D is unresolved. The V gene's germline CDR1 is MGHRA and CDR2 YSYEKL. The CDR3 has 15 residues. V lost 0 bases, J lost 7 bases, and 13 bases lay in between. CDR3 DNA sequence: TGCGCCAGCAGCCAAGATCCCGTTTCGGGGCAGCCCCAGCATTTT. Protein sequence: CASSQDPVSGQPQHF.

J is TRBJ1-1 and V is TRBV7-6; weak D call: TRBD1 (5 bases). Trimming left V 3 bases short and J 2 bases short, with 19 bases between. The CDR3 is made up of 17 amino acids. Germline V gene data show CDR1 as SGHVS and CDR2 as FNYEAQ. CDR3 sequence reads: CASSFSFGRGGNTEAFF. For the CDR3, the DNA is TGTGCCAGCAGCTTTTCATTCGGGCGGGGGGGAAACACTGAAGCTTTCTTT.

The rearrangement joins TRBV6-4 to TRBJ1-2, with TRBD1 identical over 9 bases. The CDR3 covers 13 residues. Germline loops: CDR1 MRHNA, CDR2 SNTAGT. The J segment lost 6 bases and the V segment lost 4 bases, leaving 3 bases of the junction unmatched. Here the CDR3 DNA reads TGTGCCAGCAGTGCCGACAGGGGGGATGGCTACACCTTC. It specifies CASSADRGDGYTF.

The chain recombines TRBV4-1 with TRBJ2-7; D possibly corresponds to TRBD2 (6 bases). Trimming took off 4 bases at V and 2 bases at J, with 15 bases between the two ends. Per the germline V gene, CDR1 is MGHRA and CDR2 is YSYEKL. This CDR3 region has 15 residues. This CDR3 reads CASSLLGLPAYEQYF. The CDR3 DNA is TGCGCCAGCAGCCTCTTGGGACTCCCCGCCTACGAGCAGTACTTC.

The genes are TRBV7-9 and TRBJ2-3; 8 bases fit TRBD1. Germline V gene sequence: CDR1 SEHNR, CDR2 FQNEAQ (reference sequence). The CDR3 is 15 residues long. The J segment lost 0 bases and the V segment lost 5 bases, leaving 4 bases of the junction unmatched. CDR3 nucleotide sequence: TGTGCCAGCAGCACTCAGGGGGCCAGCACAGATACGCAGTATTTT. The encoded protein is CASSTQGASTDTQYF.

A remark on this clone: This sample also contains other DNA sequences that code for the same CDR3. This rearrangement joins TRBV19 to TRBJ1-2; D call uncertain. The CDR3 extends over 14 amino acids. CDR1 is LNHDA, CDR2 SQIVND, per germline (reference sequence). Trimming stripped 3 bases from V and 2 bases from J, with 10 bases between. DNA for the CDR3: TGTGCCAGTAGTATCGGGGTAGACAACTATGGCTACACCTTC. Amino acid sequence: CASSIGVDNYGYTF.

V and J are TRBV19 and TRBJ2-4; TRBD1 aligns across 10 bases. CDR1 and CDR2 (germline): LNHDA, SQIVND (reference sequence). The V segment lost 3 bases and the J segment 8 bases; nucleotides outside the gene matches: 4. The CDR3 has 14 amino acids. CDR3 sequence (DNA): TGTGCCAGTAGTATCCCGGACAGGGGGGACATTCAGTACTTC. Translation gives CASSIPDRGDIQYF.